This T cell receptor beta chain was observed in a study of T cell changes during pregnancy in multiple sclerosis. This CDR3 comprises 13 residues. CDR1 is MDHEN, CDR2 SYDVKM, per germline. Losses at the gene ends were 4 bases for V and 4 bases for J; bases not matched to a gene: 1. Sequenced by immunoSEQ multiplex PCR; TCRdb stores in-frame clones only, minus some. Of around 60,000 clones in the sample, 85% to 95% were seen once. This clone was found once. The V and J genes are TRBV28 and TRBJ2-7, with 10 bases fitting TRBD2. The source material was CD8+ T cells from peripheral blood mononuclear cells, sampled in the third trimester of pregnancy. The source is a female donor with multiple sclerosis, enrolled in a pregnancy study. CDR3 sequence reads: CASSSTSGYEQYF. CDR3 sequence (DNA): TGTGCCAGCAGTTCGACTAGCGGGTACGAGCAGTACTTC.